The TCR beta chain described here comes from a study of T cell changes during pregnancy in multiple sclerosis. Sequenced by immunoSEQ multiplex PCR; TCRdb stores in-frame clones only, minus some. The table includes about 40,000 clones, over 75% detected once. V lost 2 bases and J 8 bases, leaving 16 bases between the germline ends. This CDR3 spans 15 amino acids. Germline V gene data show CDR1 as SGHTA and CDR2 as FQGTGA. The chain combines TRBV7-3 with TRBJ2-4; tentative D call: TRBD1 (6 bases). The receptor's source is a female donor with multiple sclerosis, enrolled in a pregnancy study. Source: CD4+ T cells from peripheral blood mononuclear cells, taken in the third trimester of pregnancy. The CDR3 region has the DNA TGTGCCAGCAGCTTAGGTGGCGCAGAGGGGGACATTCAGTACTTC. Protein product: CASSLGGAEGDIQYF.